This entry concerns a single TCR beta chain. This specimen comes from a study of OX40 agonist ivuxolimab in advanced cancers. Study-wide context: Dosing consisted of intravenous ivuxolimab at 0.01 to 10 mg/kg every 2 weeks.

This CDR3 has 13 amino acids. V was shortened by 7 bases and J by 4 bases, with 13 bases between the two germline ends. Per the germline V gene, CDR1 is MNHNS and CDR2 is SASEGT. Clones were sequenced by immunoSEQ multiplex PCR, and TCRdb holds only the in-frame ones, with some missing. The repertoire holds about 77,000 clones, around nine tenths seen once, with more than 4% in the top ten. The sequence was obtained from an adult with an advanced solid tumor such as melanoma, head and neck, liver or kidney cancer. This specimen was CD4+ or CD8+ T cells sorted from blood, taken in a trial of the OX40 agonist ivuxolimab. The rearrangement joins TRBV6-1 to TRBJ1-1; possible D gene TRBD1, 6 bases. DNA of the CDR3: TGTGCCAGCAAGGGGGAATATGCCACTGAAGCTTTCTTT. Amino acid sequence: CASKGEYATEAFF.